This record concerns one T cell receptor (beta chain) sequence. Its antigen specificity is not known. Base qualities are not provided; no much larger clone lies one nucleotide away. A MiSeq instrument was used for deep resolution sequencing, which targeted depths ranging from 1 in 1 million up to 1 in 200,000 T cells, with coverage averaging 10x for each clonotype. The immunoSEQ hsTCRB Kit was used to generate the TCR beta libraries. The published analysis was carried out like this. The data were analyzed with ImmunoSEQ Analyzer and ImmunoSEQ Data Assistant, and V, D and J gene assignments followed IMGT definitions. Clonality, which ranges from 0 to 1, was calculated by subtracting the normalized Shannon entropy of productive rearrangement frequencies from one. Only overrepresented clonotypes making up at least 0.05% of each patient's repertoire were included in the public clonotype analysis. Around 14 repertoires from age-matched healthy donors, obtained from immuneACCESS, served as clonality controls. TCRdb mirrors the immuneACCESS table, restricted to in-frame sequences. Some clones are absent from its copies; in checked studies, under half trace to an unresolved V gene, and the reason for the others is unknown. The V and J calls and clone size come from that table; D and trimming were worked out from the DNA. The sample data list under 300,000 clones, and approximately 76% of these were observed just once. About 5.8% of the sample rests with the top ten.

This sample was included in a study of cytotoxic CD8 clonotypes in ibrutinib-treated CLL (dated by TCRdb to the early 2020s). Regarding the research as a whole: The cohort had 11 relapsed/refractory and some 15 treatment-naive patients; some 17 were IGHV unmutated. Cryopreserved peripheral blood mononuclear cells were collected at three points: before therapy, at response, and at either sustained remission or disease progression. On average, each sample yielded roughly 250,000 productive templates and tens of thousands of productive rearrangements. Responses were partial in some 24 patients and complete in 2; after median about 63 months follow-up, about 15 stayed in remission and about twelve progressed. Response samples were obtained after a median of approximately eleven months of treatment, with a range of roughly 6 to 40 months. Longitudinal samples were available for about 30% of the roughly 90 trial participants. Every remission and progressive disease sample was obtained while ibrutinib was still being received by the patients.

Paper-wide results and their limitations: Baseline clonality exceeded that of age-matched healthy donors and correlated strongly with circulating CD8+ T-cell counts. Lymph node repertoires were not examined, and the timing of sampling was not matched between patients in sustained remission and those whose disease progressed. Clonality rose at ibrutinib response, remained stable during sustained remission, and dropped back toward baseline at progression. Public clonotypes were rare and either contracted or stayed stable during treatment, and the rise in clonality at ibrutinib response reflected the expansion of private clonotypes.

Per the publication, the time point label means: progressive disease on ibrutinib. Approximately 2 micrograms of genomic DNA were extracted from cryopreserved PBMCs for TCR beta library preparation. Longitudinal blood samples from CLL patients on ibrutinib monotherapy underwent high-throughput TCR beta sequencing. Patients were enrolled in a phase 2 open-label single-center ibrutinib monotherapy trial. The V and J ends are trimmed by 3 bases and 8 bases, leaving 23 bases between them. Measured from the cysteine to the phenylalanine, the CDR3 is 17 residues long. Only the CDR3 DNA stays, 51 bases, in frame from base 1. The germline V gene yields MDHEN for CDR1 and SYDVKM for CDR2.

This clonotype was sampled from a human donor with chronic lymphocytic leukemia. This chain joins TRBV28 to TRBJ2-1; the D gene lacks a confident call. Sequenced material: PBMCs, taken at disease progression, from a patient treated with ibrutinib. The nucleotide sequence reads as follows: TGTGCCAGCAGTTTTTCGGCCCCGGGTCACTCCCACTATGAGCAGTTCTTC. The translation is CASSFSAPGHSHYEQFF.